This T cell receptor (beta chain) comes out of a study of T cell responses to AZD1222 COVID-19 vaccine. A note on this clone: Other DNA sequences within the sample encode an identical CDR3.

Measured with immunoSEQ multiplex PCR; TCRdb has only the in-frame clones, and not every one. The sample contains 150,000 to 200,000 clones, under 95% of which appear only once. The CDR3 extends over 14 amino acids. Germline-derived CDR1 and CDR2 are MNHEY and SVGAGI. V was pared by 6 bases and J by 2 bases, with 14 bases between. This receptor was taken from an adult in good health. This rearrangement joins TRBV6-5 to TRBJ2-7; D could derive from TRBD1 or TRBD2 (5 bases each). Material: peripheral blood, obtained on day 0 of MenACWY control vaccination. The CDR3 DNA reads TGTGCCAGCAGAAGAGACCGGGGCCCCTACGAGCAGTACTTC. Protein sequence: CASRRDRGPYEQYF.